The 24 T cell receptor beta chains below all came from one sample that was sequenced in a study of blood T cell repertoires in COVID-19. Using immunoSEQ multiplex PCR, the repertoire was profiled, and TCRdb retains in-frame clones only, with some absent. This table has 200,000 to 300,000 clones, roughly 91% appearing once. Sequences were obtained from PBMCs or T cells enriched from blood (not recorded which). These receptors originate from a woman in her 30s with acute COVID-19.

V and J are TRBV10-3 and TRBJ2-2, with D possibly matching TRBD2 (5 bases). Germline V gene data show CDR1 as ENHRY and CDR2 as SYGVKD. The V gene lost 2 bases and the J gene lost 4 bases, with 11 bases spanning the gap. CDR3 length: 15 residues. The CDR3 DNA reads TGTGCCATCAGTGAGGCGGGTTGGGGCACCGGGGAGCTGTTTTTT. It is translated as CAISEAGWGTGELFF.

This chain uses TRBV7-2 with TRBJ2-5; 12 positions match TRBD1. The CDR3 is 17 residues long. Germline lookup yields CDR1 SGHTA and CDR2 FQGNSA. J was trimmed by 4 bases and V by 5 bases; bases with no gene match: 11. The CDR3 protein is CASSHRDRGRIIETQYF. The CDR3 DNA follows: TGTGCCAGCAGCCACCGGGACAGGGGGCGTATTATAGAGACCCAGTACTTC.

The rearrangement joins TRBV2 to TRBJ2-7, with D maybe TRBD1 (8 bases). Germline CDR1 and CDR2: SNHLY and FYNNEI. The CDR3 is 14 amino acids. V gave up 6 bases and J gave up 0 bases, with 12 bases separating them. Written as DNA, the CDR3 is TGTGCCAGCAGACAGGGGGGGAGCTCCTACGAGCAGTACTTC. Encoded protein: CASRQGGSSYEQYF.

The chain recombines TRBV4-3 with TRBJ2-7; 14 bases map to TRBD2. Unmatched junction bases numbered 6, after V lost 2 bases and J lost 9 bases. CDR3 size: 15 residues. CDR1 LGHNA and CDR2 YSLEER come from the germline V gene. The CDR3 DNA follows: TGCGCCAGCAGCCAAACGGGACTAGCGGGGGTCGGGCAGTACTTC. The encoded protein is CASSQTGLAGVGQYF.

Here the CDR3 reads CASSLGGSIIYGYTF. The DNA of the CDR3 is TGTGCCAGCAGCTTAGGGGGCAGTATAATCTATGGCTACACCTTC. The chain couples TRBV7-2 to TRBJ1-2, with a possible D match to TRBD1 (5 bases). Germline values: CDR1 SGHTA, CDR2 FQGNSA. Trimming removed 1 base from V and 4 bases from J, with 13 bases in between. CDR3 length: 15 amino acids.

The chain links TRBV7-9 to TRBJ1-3; D may be TRBD1 (5 bases). CDR1 is SEHNR, CDR2 FQNEAQ, per germline (reference sequence). V lost 5 bases, J lost 4 bases, and 18 bases lay in between. The CDR3 has 16 amino acids. This CDR3 is CASSPRSEGSGNTIYF. In DNA form, the CDR3 reads TGTGCCAGCAGCCCCCGTTCGGAGGGGTCGGGAAACACCATATATTTT. Based on the CDR3 plus reference TRBV7-9 and TRBJ1-3, the full variable domain is DTGVSQNPRHKITKRGQNVTFRCDPISEHNRLYWYRQTLGQGPEFLTYFQNEAQLEKSRLLSDRFSAERPKGSFSTLEIQRTEQGDSAMYLCASSPRSEGSGNTIYFGEGSWLTVV.

The chain carries TRBV7-2 and TRBJ1-2; D is possibly TRBD1 (5 bases). The CDR3 consists of 12 residues. V was clipped by 4 bases and J by 6 bases, with 9 bases between them. Germline V CDR1 and CDR2: SGHTA, FQGNSA. The CDR3 DNA is TGTGCCAGCAGCTGGACAAGGGATGGCTACACCTTC. This encodes CASSWTRDGYTF.

The CDR3 nucleotides are TGTGCCAGCAGCCCCGTTGGCGGTATCCCTATAGAGACCCAGTACTTC. Protein sequence: CASSPVGGIPIETQYF. The chain uses TRBV4-2 and TRBJ2-5; D ambiguous. The CDR3 totals 16 residues. Germline lookup yields CDR1 LGHNA and CDR2 YNFKEQ. V gave up 4 bases and J gave up 4 bases, with 19 bases separating them.

This chain joins TRBV14 and TRBJ1-6, with D perhaps matching TRBD1 (6 bases). Germline V lookup: CDR1 SGHDN, CDR2 FVKESK. V lost 1 base, J lost 7 bases, and 17 bases lay in between. The CDR3 consists of 17 residues. Here the CDR3 DNA reads TGTGCCAGCAGCCAAGCCGGTTGGGGGCGCCGAAATTCACCCCTCCACTTT. Amino acids: CASSQAGWGRRNSPLHF.

This clone was observed a few times. V usage is TRBV11-3 and J usage is TRBJ2-1; 9 bases fit TRBD2. The germline CDR1 and CDR2 sequences are SGHNT and YENEEA. CDR3 length equals 15 residues. With 5 bases clipped from V and 4 bases from J, the junction kept 6 bases outside the gene matches. CDR3 residues: CASSPTSGGYNEQFF. The CDR3 DNA reads as TGTGCCAGCAGCCCGACGAGCGGGGGGTACAATGAGCAGTTCTTC. Supplemented by reference TRBV11-3 and TRBJ2-1, the full variable domain reads EAGVVQSPRYKIIEKKQPVAFWCNPISGHNTLYWYLQNLGQGPELLIRYENEEAVDDSQLPKDRFSAERLKGVDSTLKIQPAELGDSAVYLCASSPTSGGYNEQFFGPGTRLTVL.

The chain uses TRBV5-6 and TRBJ2-2, with TRBD1 matching 9 bases. CDR3 length: 15 residues. Unmatched junction bases numbered 4, after V lost 4 bases and J lost 3 bases. The germline CDR1 and CDR2 sequences are SGHDT and YYEEEE. CDR3: CASSLTGGDTGELFF. The CDR3 region has the DNA TGTGCCAGCAGCCTGACAGGGGGGGACACCGGGGAGCTGTTTTTT.

DNA of the CDR3: TGTGCCAGCAGCCAAGTACTGACAGTTCGTGGGGCAGCCCTCCACTTT. Its protein product is CASSQVLTVRGAALHF. The chain recombines TRBV3-1 (or the pseudogene TRBV3-2) with TRBJ1-6, with D perhaps matching TRBD1 (5 bases). V lost 1 base and J lost 14, with 21 bases in between. This CDR3 is built from 16 residues. In germline, CDR1 is LGHDT, CDR2 YNNKEL (reference sequence).

V usage is TRBV7-9 and J usage is TRBJ1-4; D gene unclear. This CDR3 spans 17 amino acids. CDR1 is SEHNR, CDR2 FQNEAQ, per germline (reference sequence). The germline V and J ends were trimmed by 4 bases and 7 bases, with 22 bases remaining between them. CDR3: CASSSRFHLGILEKLFF. The CDR3 DNA follows: TGTGCCAGCAGCTCACGGTTCCATCTTGGTATACTTGAAAAACTGTTTTTT.

The chain is built from TRBV11-2 and TRBJ1-4; the match to TRBD1 covers 7 bases. The J segment lost 7 bases and the V segment lost 5 bases, leaving 13 bases of the junction unmatched. Germline V lookup: CDR1 SGHAT, CDR2 FQNNGV. This CDR3 has 16 residues. CDR3 protein: CASSTPTGLLGEKLFF. As DNA, the CDR3 is TGTGCCAGCAGCACCCCGACAGGGTTACTCGGTGAAAAACTGTTTTTT. Together with reference TRBV11-2 and TRBJ1-4, the CDR3 gives the full variable domain: EAGVAQSPRYKIIEKRQSVAFWCNPISGHATLYWYQQILGQGPKLLIQFQNNGVVDDSQLPKDRFSAERLKGVDSTLKIQPAKLEDSAVYLCASSTPTGLLGEKLFFGSGTQLSVL.

J is TRBJ1-6 and V is TRBV19, with unresolved D. The germline V and J ends were trimmed by 4 bases and 0 bases, with 10 bases remaining between them. This CDR3 region has 16 residues. The germline gives CDR1 LNHDA, CDR2 SQIVND (reference sequence). CDR3 in amino acids: CASSTTRSSYNSPLHF. The CDR3 DNA follows: TGTGCCAGTAGTACGACACGAAGCTCCTATAATTCACCCCTCCACTTT.

The chain combines TRBV28 with TRBJ1-1; the match to TRBD1 covers 11 bases. With 6 bases clipped from V and 9 bases from J, the junction kept 3 bases outside the gene matches. This CDR3 contains 12 residues. Germline V gene sequence: CDR1 MDHEN, CDR2 SYDVKM. In DNA, the CDR3 is TGTGCCAGCAGCAGGACAGGGGGCAAAGCTTTCTTT. This encodes CASSRTGGKAFF. Together with reference TRBV28 and TRBJ1-1, the CDR3 gives the full variable domain: DVKVTQSSRYLVKRTGEKVFLECVQDMDHENMFWYRQDPGLGLRLIYFSYDVKMKEKGDIPEGYSVSREKKERFSLILESASTNQTSMYLCASSRTGGKAFFGQGTRLTVV.

This chain joins TRBV13 and TRBJ1-6; D is uncertain. V lost 4 bases to trimming and J lost 9 bases, with 10 bases between them. Germline values: CDR1 PRHDT, CDR2 FYEKMQ (reference sequence). The CDR3 is 13 residues long. The CDR3 region is CASSSRTSSPLHF. The CDR3 DNA reads as TGTGCCAGCAGCTCCCGCACTAGTTCACCCCTCCACTTT.

The chain employs TRBV4-3 and TRBJ1-2, with TRBD1 identical over 7 bases. CDR1 and CDR2 (germline): LGHNA, YSLEER. Germline trimming cut 0 bases from V and 4 bases from J; bases unmatched to any gene: 5. The CDR3 loop spans 15 amino acids. This chain's CDR3 is CASSQDGRGPYGYTF. CDR3 DNA: TGCGCCAGCAGCCAAGATGGTAGGGGGCCCTATGGCTACACCTTC.

The chain couples TRBV9 to TRBJ2-2; a possible D gene is TRBD1 (6 bases). V dropped 3 bases and J dropped 1 base, with 10 bases sitting between them. The CDR3 contains 15 residues. The V gene's germline CDR1 is SGDLS and CDR2 YYNGEE. For the CDR3, the DNA is TGTGCCAGCAGCGCTCCGGGACAGAACACCGGGGAGCTGTTTTTT. Its translation is CASSAPGQNTGELFF.

The chain has TRBV7-7 and TRBJ1-1, with D possibly TRBD1 on 5 matching bases. This CDR3 has 13 amino acids. Trimming shortened V by 5 bases and J by 3 bases, and 10 bases separated the two germline ends. Per the germline V gene, CDR1 is SSHAT and CDR2 is FNYEAQ (reference sequence). The CDR3 sequence is CASSQSRDTEAFF. CDR3 bases: TGTGCCAGCAGCCAAAGCAGGGACACTGAAGCTTTCTTT.

This clone was seen a handful of times. V usage is TRBV5-5 and J usage is TRBJ1-3, with a possible D match to TRBD1 (5 bases). The CDR3 is 12 amino acids. V was clipped by 5 bases and J by 9 bases, with 12 bases between them. Germline CDR1 is SGHKS and CDR2 is YYEKEE (reference sequence). CDR3 sequence reads: CASRRDGSTIYF. DNA of the CDR3: TGTGCCAGCAGACGGGACGGGAGCACCATATATTTT.

The chain carries TRBV18 and TRBJ2-2, with 7 bases matching TRBD1. The length of the CDR3 is 16 residues. The V and J ends lost 6 bases and 4 bases, in that order; junction bases with no gene match: 11. CDR1 KGHSH and CDR2 LQKENI come from the germline V gene. DNA of the CDR3: TGTGCCAGCTCGCCGACCGAGACAGGGTTCACCGGGGAGCTGTTTTTT. It yields the protein CASSPTETGFTGELFF.

The chain combines TRBV3-1 (or the pseudogene TRBV3-2) with TRBJ2-7, with 7 nucleotides matching TRBD2. The germline gives CDR1 LGHDT, CDR2 YNNKEL (reference sequence). The CDR3 runs 15 residues. V trimming: 3 bases; J trimming: 3 bases; junction bases outside the gene matches: 8. The CDR3 DNA reads TGTGCCAGCAGCCAGGGGCTAGCGGTATACTACGAGCAGTACTTC. Its translation is CASSQGLAVYYEQYF.

The rearrangement uses TRBV11-2 and TRBJ1-5, with D maybe TRBD1 (5 bases). With 3 bases removed from V and 0 bases from J, the gap between germline ends came to 6 bases. The CDR3 totals 14 residues. Germline values: CDR1 SGHAT, CDR2 FQNNGV. The CDR3 sequence: CASSLTDSNQPQHF. The CDR3 DNA is TGTGCCAGCAGCTTGACAGATAGCAATCAGCCCCAGCATTTT.